One and the same sample provided the 21 T cell receptor beta chains below, sequenced in a study of blood T cell repertoires in COVID-19. The protocol was immunoSEQ multiplex PCR, while the TCRdb copy is restricted to in-frame clones and leaves out a portion. The table records a few hundred thousand clones, 70% to 90% of them present only once. The sequenced material came from peripheral blood. These receptors were taken from a human donor in a cohort sampled during active COVID-19.

The gene calls are TRBV12-5 and TRBJ1-5; possibly TRBD1 for D (6 bases). Germline CDR1 and CDR2: LGHNT and FRNRAP. The V end lost 1 base, the J end lost 9 bases, and 10 bases lay between the germline ends. The CDR3 is 13 residues long. In DNA form, the CDR3 reads TGTGCTAGTGGTTTGGACAGGGAGTCGCCCCAGCATTTT. Protein product: CASGLDRESPQHF.

V usage is TRBV30 and J usage is TRBJ1-1, with no clear D. This CDR3 contains 15 residues. Trimming removed 5 bases at V and 2 bases at J, with 18 bases between. Germline V gene sequence: CDR1 GTSNPN, CDR2 SVGIG (reference sequence). The CDR3 loop is CAWSLRSMLNTEAFF. For the CDR3, the DNA is TGTGCCTGGTCCCTCCGCTCAATGCTAAACACTGAAGCTTTCTTT.

This rearrangement joins TRBV19 to TRBJ1-5; D gene uncertain. The CDR3 extends over 15 amino acids. The germline CDR1 and CDR2 sequences are LNHDA and SQIVND (reference sequence). Trimming cost V 7 bases and J 0 bases, with 13 bases left between them. CDR3 sequence: CASNQPGFSNQPQHF. CDR3 DNA: TGTGCCAGTAACCAGCCGGGTTTTAGCAATCAGCCCCAGCATTTT.

This clone is a singleton in its sample. The V and J genes are TRBV10-1 and TRBJ2-1; weak D call: TRBD1 (5 bases). The CDR3 contains 17 residues. Between the trimmed V and J ends, which lost 3 bases and 6 bases, there was a span of 21 bases. Germline V gene data show CDR1 as WNHNN and CDR2 as SYGVQD (reference sequence). The CDR3 protein is CASSESGQNRTVNEQFF. The CDR3 DNA follows: TGCGCCAGCAGTGAATCTGGCCAGAACAGGACGGTCAATGAGCAGTTCTTC.

The chain has TRBV19 and TRBJ1-5; no clear D gene. The CDR3 is made up of 15 amino acids. V lost 10 bases, J lost 0 bases, and 16 bases lay in between. CDR1 is LNHDA, CDR2 SQIVND, per germline (reference sequence). CDR3 DNA sequence: TGTGCCACCCTACGAACTGCTCTTAGCAATCAGCCCCAGCATTTT. Protein: CATLRTALSNQPQHF. Drawing the rest from reference TRBV19 and TRBJ1-5, the complete variable domain is DGGITQSPKYLFRKEGQNVTLSCEQNLNHDAMYWYRQDPGQGLRLIYYSQIVNDFQKGDIAEGYSVSREKKESFPLTVTSAQKNPTAFYLCATLRTALSNQPQHFGDGTRLSIL.

This clone was seen only a few times. V is TRBV19 and J is TRBJ2-2; 7 bases are a match to TRBD2. CDR1 and CDR2 (germline): LNHDA, SQIVND (reference sequence). The CDR3 covers 16 residues. With V trimmed by 0 bases and J by 6 bases, 7 bases remained unmatched. DNA of the CDR3: TGTGCCAGTAGTATAGAGGCGGGGGAAGGATCCGGGGAGCTGTTTTTT. This sequence encodes CASSIEAGEGSGELFF.

V gene TRBV28 combines with J gene TRBJ1-6; perhaps TRBD1 as D (6 bases). This CDR3 contains 22 residues. The V end lost 7 bases, the J end lost 0 bases, and 31 bases lay between the germline ends. Looked up from germline, CDR1 is MDHEN and CDR2 is SYDVKM. The CDR3 coding sequence is TGTGCCAGCACCAACCCCCCGGCAGGGGAGGGGGAAGAGAGCTCCTATAATTCACCCCTCCACTTT. As protein: CASTNPPAGEGEESSYNSPLHF.

This clone was seen only a few times. The rearrangement links TRBV27 to TRBJ2-7; no definite D call. The length of the CDR3 is 13 residues. The V gene lost 8 bases and the J gene lost 4 bases, with 15 bases spanning the gap. CDR1 is MNHEY, CDR2 SMNVEV, per germline (reference sequence). The CDR3 sequence: CASAPTSSYEQYF. CDR3 in DNA: TGTGCCAGCGCCCCCACGTCTAGTTACGAGCAGTACTTC.

The DNA for the CDR3 is TGTGCCAGCAGTGAAGTGAGGTGGGAGCAGTTCTTC. Amino acids: CASSEVRWEQFF. The chain joins TRBV6-1 to TRBJ2-1; D is uncertain. Germline values: CDR1 MNHNS, CDR2 SASEGT. There are 12 residues in the CDR3. With 1 base removed from V and 10 bases from J, the gap between germline ends came to 8 bases.

This sequence joins TRBV11-2 and TRBJ2-7; the D gene is possibly TRBD2 (6 bases). The germline V gene has CDR1 SGHAT and CDR2 FQNNGV. The CDR3 runs 15 residues. Deletions cut 1 base from V and 3 bases from J, with 13 bases between. CDR3 loop: CASSLGLGLDYEQYF. The DNA for the CDR3 is TGTGCCAGCAGCTTAGGACTGGGACTGGACTACGAGCAGTACTTC.

This sequence joins TRBV6-5 and TRBJ2-7; 9 bases agree with TRBD2. This CDR3 spans 16 amino acids. The trim removed 2 bases at V and 2 bases at J, leaving 7 bases unmatched. Germline V gene data show CDR1 as MNHEY and CDR2 as SVGAGI. The CDR3 sequence: CASSYGETSGTYEQYF. CDR3 nucleotide sequence: TGTGCCAGCAGTTACGGTGAGACTAGCGGTACCTACGAGCAGTACTTC.

This chain's CDR3 is CASRKSGRGLYEQYF. The CDR3, as DNA: TGTGCCAGCAGGAAAAGCGGGAGGGGACTCTACGAGCAGTACTTC. The genes are TRBV5-8 and TRBJ2-7, with TRBD2 matching over 10 bases. This CDR3 is 15 amino acids long. The V and J ends lost 5 bases and 3 bases, in that order; junction bases with no gene match: 8. Germline assignment: CDR1 SGHTS and CDR2 YDEGEE.

This chain uses TRBV18 with TRBJ2-3; 9 nucleotides line up with TRBD2. The V gene end was trimmed by 4 bases and the J gene end by 5 bases; junction bases not matched to a gene: 4. There are 14 residues in the CDR3. Germline CDR1 KGHSH, CDR2 LQKENI. CDR3 residues: CASSLSGRGDTQYF. The CDR3 DNA reads TGTGCCAGCTCACTTAGCGGGAGAGGAGATACGCAGTATTTT.

V usage is TRBV6-5 and J usage is TRBJ2-7; tentative D call: TRBD1 (6 bases). Germline CDR1 is MNHEY and CDR2 is SVGAGI. V shed 2 bases and J shed 5 bases, with 13 bases lying between them. The CDR3 covers 14 residues. CDR3 sequence: CASSYTTGSHEQYF. The CDR3 DNA reads TGTGCCAGCAGTTACACTACAGGGTCCCACGAGCAGTACTTC.

This clone was seen only once. This rearrangement joins TRBV29-1 to TRBJ2-7, with D possibly matching TRBD1 (5 bases). Trimming took off 6 bases at V and 4 bases at J, with 19 bases between the two ends. Germline V gene lookup returns CDR1 SQVTM and CDR2 ANQGSEA. The CDR3 has 14 amino acids. Written as DNA, the CDR3 is TGCAGCGTCCAAGGGGATAGGGGCGTGTACGAGCAGTACTTC. The encoded protein is CSVQGDRGVYEQYF.

The chain recombines TRBV3-1 (or the pseudogene TRBV3-2) with TRBJ2-3, with 8 bases fitting TRBD2. The germline CDR1 and CDR2 sequences are LGHDT and YNNKEL (reference sequence). The CDR3 is 16 amino acids. V dropped 2 bases and J dropped 2; count of bases not matched to a gene: 6. The CDR3 coding sequence is TGTGCCAGCAGCCAAAAGCGGGGGATTTACACAGATACGCAGTATTTT. It specifies CASSQKRGIYTDTQYF.

J is TRBJ1-5 and V is TRBV19, with unresolved D. The CDR3 runs 15 residues. V was cut by 7 bases and J by 2 bases, with 15 bases left in between. Germline CDR1 is LNHDA and CDR2 is SQIVND (reference sequence). The CDR3 protein is CASNGLPRGNQPQHF. DNA of the CDR3: TGTGCCAGTAATGGACTCCCGCGGGGCAATCAGCCCCAGCATTTT.

This chain uses TRBV7-3 with TRBJ2-3, with D maybe TRBD2 (6 bases). Trimming pared 0 bases from V and 0 bases from J, leaving 7 bases between. CDR3 length: 15 residues. The germline CDR1 and CDR2 sequences are SGHTA and FQGTGA. The CDR3 is CASSLTGGSTDTQYF. As DNA, the CDR3 is TGTGCCAGCAGCTTAACTGGGGGGAGCACAGATACGCAGTATTTT.

The chain uses TRBV19 and TRBJ2-2; 7 bases align to TRBD2. V lost 5 bases and J lost 1; bases outside the gene matches: 7. Germline values: CDR1 LNHDA, CDR2 SQIVND (reference sequence). The CDR3 spans 16 residues. The CDR3 DNA follows: TGTGCCAGTAGTCCCCTGGGGGAGGGGAACACCGGGGAGCTGTTTTTT. It translates to CASSPLGEGNTGELFF. The whole variable domain, filled in from reference TRBV19 and TRBJ2-2, reads DGGITQSPKYLFRKEGQNVTLSCEQNLNHDAMYWYRQDPGQGLRLIYYSQIVNDFQKGDIAEGYSVSREKKESFPLTVTSAQKNPTAFYLCASSPLGEGNTGELFFGEGSRLTVL.

The rearrangement uses TRBV30 and TRBJ1-6; D is unclear. Germline V CDR1 and CDR2: GTSNPN, SVGIG (reference sequence). V was clipped by 0 bases and J by 8 bases, with 11 bases between them. CDR3 size: 14 residues. The CDR3 DNA follows: TGTGCCTGGAGTGTCCGAGACACAGATTCACCCCTCCACTTT. This encodes CAWSVRDTDSPLHF.

This clone was seen a single time. The chain joins TRBV6-1 to TRBJ2-3; 7 nucleotides match TRBD2. The J segment lost 8 bases and the V segment lost 0 bases, leaving 11 bases of the junction unmatched. CDR3 length equals 16 residues. The V gene's germline CDR1 is MNHNS and CDR2 SASEGT. This CDR3 reads CASSEATGRDQGTQYF. The DNA of the CDR3 is TGTGCCAGCAGTGAAGCAACGGGGAGGGACCAAGGTACGCAGTATTTT.